This TCR beta chain was obtained from a study of blood T cell repertoires in COVID-19. About the study: From the United States, Italy and Spain came samples of acute and convalescent COVID-19. Sources were T cells, B-cell-depleted T cells, or PBMCs; the material itself was cDNA or gDNA.

In the original analysis: Reference gene primer amplification in the assay estimated nucleated cell counts. Profiled with immunoSEQ multiplex PCR; TCRdb holds only in-frame clones, not every one. That table gives V, J and clone size, and the DNA gave D and trimming. The data show some 190,000 clones, approximately 85% seen once. This clone has a handful of counts. V lost 2 bases to trimming and J lost 10 bases, with 15 bases between them. CDR3 length: 14 amino acids. The V gene's germline CDR1 is MNHNS and CDR2 SASEGT. The chain couples TRBV6-1 to TRBJ2-1; unclear D gene. This TCR came from a woman in her sixties or seventies with acute or convalescent COVID-19. Material for sequencing was peripheral blood. This chain's CDR3 is CASSEPRQNREQFF. CDR3 sequence (DNA): TGTGCCAGCAGTGAACCACGCCAGAATCGCGAGCAGTTCTTC.